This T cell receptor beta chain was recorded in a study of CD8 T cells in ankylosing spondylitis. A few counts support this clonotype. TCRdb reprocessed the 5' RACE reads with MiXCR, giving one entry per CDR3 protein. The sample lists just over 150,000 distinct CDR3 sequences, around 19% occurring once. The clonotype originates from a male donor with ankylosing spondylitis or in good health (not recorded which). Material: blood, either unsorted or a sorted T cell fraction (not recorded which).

Written as DNA, the CDR3 is TGTGCCAGCAGCCAAGTCGATTCTGGCCAGTACTTC. Translation: CASSQVDSGQYF. The rearrangement links TRBV14 to TRBJ2-5; D not certain. This CDR3 region has 12 residues. Germline CDR1 reads SGHDN; CDR2 reads FVKESK. Trimming left V 1 base short and J 10 bases short, with 10 bases between. The full variable domain, completed using reference TRBV14 and TRBJ2-5, is EAGVTQFPSHSVIEKGQTVTLRCDPISGHDNLYWYRRVMGKEIKFLLHFVKESKQDESGMPNNRFLAERTGGTYSTLKVQPAELEDSGVYFCASSQVDSGQYFGPGTRLLVL.